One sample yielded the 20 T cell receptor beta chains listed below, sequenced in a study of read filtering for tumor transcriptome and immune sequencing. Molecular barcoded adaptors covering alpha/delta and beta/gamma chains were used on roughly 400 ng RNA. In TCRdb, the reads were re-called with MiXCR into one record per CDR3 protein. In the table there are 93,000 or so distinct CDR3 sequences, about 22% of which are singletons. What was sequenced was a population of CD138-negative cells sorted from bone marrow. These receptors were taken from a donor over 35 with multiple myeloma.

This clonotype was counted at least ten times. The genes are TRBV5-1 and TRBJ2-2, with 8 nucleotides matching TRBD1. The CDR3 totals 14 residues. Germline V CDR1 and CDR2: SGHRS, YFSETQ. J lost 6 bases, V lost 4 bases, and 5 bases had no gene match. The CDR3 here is CASSVPQGAGELFF. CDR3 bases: TGCGCCAGCAGCGTCCCACAGGGGGCCGGGGAGCTGTTTTTT.

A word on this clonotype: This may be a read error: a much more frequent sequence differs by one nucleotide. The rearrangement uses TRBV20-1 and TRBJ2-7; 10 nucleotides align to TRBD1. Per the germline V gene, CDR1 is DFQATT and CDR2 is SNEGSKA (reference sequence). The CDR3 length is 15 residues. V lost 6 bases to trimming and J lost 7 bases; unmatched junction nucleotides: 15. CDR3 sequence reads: CSASNRDRGSQEQYF. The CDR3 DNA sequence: TGCAGTGCCTCTAACCGGGACAGGGGATCCCAGGAGCAGTACTTC.

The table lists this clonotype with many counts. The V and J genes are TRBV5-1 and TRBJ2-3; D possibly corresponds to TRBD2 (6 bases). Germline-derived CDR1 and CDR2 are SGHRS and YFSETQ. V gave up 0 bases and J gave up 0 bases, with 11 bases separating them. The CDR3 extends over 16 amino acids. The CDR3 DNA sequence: TGCGCCAGCAGCTTGGGGGGACTTTCTAGCACAGATACGCAGTATTTT. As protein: CASSLGGLSSTDTQYF.

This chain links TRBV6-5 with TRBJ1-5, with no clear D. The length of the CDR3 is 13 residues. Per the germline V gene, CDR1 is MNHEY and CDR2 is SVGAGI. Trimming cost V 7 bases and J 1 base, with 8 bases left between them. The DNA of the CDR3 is TGTGCCAGCACGGGTGGGAGCAATCAGCCCCAGCATTTT. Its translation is CASTGGSNQPQHF.

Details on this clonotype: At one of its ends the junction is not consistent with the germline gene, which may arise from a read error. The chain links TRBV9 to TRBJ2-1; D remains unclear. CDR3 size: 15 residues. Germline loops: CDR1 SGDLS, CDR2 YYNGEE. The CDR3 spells CASSLDGDSYNDQFF. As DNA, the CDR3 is TGTGCCAGCAGCTTAGATGGCGATTCTTACAATGACCAGTTCTTC.

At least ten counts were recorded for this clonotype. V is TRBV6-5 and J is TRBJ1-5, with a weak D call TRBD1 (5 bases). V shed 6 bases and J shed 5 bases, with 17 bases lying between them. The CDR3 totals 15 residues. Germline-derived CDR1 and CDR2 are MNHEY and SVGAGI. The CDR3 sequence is CASSPFRATHQPQHF. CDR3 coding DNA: TGTGCCAGCAGCCCCTTCAGGGCCACACATCAGCCCCAGCATTTT.

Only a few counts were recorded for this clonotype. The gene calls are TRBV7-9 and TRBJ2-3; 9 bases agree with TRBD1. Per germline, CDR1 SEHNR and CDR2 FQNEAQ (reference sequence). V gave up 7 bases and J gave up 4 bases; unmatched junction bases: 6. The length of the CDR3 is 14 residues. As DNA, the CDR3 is TGTGCCAGCACCAGGGACAGGGCCGCAGATACGCAGTATTTT. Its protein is CASTRDRAADTQYF.

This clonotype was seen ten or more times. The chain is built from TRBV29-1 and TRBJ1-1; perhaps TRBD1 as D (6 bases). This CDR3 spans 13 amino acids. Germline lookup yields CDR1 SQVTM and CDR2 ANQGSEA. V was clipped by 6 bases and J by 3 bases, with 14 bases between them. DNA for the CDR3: TGCAGCGTGCCGGGACATATGGACACTGAAGCTTTCTTT. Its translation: CSVPGHMDTEAFF.

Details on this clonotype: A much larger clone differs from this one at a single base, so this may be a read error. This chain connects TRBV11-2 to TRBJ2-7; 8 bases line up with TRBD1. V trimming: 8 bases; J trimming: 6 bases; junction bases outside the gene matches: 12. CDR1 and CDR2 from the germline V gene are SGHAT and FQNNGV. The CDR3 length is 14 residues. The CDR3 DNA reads TGTGCCAGCGGCTCACCTCCAGGGGGCAGCGAGCAGTACTTC. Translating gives CASGSPPGGSEQYF.

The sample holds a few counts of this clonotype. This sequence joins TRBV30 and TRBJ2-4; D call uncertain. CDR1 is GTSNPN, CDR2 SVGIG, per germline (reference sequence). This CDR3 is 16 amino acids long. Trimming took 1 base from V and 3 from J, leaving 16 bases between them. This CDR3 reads CAWSEAGSGDKNIQYF. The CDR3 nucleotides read TGTGCCTGGAGTGAGGCAGGCAGTGGGGACAAAAACATTCAGTACTTC.

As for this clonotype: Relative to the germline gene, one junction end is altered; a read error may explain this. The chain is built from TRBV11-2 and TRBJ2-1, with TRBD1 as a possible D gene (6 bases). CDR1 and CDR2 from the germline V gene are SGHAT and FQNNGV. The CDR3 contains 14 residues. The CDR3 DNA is TGCGCCAGCAGCTTCAGGGGCTCCTACAATGAGCAGTTCTTC. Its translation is CASSFRGSYNEQFF.

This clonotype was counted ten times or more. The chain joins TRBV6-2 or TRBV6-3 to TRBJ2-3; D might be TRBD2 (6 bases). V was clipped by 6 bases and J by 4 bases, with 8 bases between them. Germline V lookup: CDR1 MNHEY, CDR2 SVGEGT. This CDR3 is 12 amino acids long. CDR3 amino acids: CASRGGPDTQYF. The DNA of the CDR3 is TGTGCCAGCAGGGGAGGCCCAGATACGCAGTATTTT.

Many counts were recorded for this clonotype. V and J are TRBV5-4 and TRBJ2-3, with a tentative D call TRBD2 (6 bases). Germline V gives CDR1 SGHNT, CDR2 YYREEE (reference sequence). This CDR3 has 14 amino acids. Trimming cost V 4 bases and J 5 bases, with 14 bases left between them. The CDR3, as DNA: TGTGCCAGCAGCCACGGACTACAGAAAGATACGCAGTATTTT. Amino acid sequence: CASSHGLQKDTQYF.

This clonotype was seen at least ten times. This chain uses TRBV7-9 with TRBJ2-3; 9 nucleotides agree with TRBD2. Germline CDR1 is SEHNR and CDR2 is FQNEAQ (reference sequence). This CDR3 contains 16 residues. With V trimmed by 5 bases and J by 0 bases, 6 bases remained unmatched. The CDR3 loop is CASSQQLAGSTDTQYF. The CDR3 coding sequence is TGTGCCAGCAGCCAACAGCTAGCGGGAAGCACAGATACGCAGTATTTT.

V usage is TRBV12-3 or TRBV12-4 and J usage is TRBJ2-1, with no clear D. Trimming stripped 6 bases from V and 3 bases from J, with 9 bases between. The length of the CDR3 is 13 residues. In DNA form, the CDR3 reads TGTGCCAGCAGCCAAAACGTCTACAATGAGCAGTTCTTC. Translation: CASSQNVYNEQFF.

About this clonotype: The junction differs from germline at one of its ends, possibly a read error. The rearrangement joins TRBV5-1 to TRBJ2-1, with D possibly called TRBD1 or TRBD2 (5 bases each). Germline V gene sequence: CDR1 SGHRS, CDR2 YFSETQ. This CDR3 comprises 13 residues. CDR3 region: CASSSGTYNEQSF. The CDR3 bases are TGCGCCAGCAGCTCCGGGACCTACAATGAGCAGTCCTTC.

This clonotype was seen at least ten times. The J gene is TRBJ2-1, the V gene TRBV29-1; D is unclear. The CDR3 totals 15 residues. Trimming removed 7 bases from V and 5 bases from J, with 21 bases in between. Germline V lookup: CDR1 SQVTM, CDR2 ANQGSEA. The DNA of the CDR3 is TGCAGCGCAATACCCCTCGGATGGGGTAACAATGAGCAGTTCTTC. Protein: CSAIPLGWGNNEQFF.

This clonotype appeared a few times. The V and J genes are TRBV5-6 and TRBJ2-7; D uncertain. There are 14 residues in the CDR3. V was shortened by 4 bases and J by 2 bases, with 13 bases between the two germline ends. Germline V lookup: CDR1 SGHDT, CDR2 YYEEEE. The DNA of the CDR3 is TGTGCCAGCAGCCTGGGTCTAAGTACCTACGAGCAGTACTTC. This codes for CASSLGLSTYEQYF.

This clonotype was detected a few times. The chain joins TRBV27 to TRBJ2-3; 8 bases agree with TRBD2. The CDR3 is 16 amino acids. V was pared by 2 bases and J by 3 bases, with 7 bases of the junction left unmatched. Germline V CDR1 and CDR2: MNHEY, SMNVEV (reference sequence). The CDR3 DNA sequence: TGTGCCAGCAGTTTACGTCGGGGGGGGGTTACAGATACGCAGTATTTT. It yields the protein CASSLRRGGVTDTQYF.

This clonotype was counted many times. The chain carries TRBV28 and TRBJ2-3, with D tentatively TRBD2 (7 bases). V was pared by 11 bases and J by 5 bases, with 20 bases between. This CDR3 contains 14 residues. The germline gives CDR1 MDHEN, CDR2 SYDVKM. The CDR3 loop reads CASLGGGARDTQYF. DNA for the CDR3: TGTGCCTCGCTGGGAGGGGGGGCGAGAGATACGCAGTATTTT.